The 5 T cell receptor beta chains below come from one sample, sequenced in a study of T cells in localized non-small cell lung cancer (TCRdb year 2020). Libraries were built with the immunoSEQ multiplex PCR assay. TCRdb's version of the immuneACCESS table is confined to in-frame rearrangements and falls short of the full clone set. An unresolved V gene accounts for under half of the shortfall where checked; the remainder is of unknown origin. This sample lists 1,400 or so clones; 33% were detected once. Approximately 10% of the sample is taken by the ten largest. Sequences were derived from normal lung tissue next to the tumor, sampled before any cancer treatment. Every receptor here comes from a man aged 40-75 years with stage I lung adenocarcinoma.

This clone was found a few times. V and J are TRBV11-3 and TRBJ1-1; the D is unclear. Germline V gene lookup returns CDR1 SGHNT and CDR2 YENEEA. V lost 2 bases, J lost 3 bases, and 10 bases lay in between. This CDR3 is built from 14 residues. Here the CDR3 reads CASSLFSRDTEAFF. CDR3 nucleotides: TGTGCCAGCAGCTTATTCTCGAGGGACACTGAAGCTTTCTTT.

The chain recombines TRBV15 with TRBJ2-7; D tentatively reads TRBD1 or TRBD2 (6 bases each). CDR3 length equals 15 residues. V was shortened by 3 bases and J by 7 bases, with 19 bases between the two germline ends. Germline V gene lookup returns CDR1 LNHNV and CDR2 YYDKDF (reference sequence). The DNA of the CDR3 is TGTGCCACCAGCAGCGGGAGACAGGAGCTTCGGGAGCAGTACTTC. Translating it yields CATSSGRQELREQYF.

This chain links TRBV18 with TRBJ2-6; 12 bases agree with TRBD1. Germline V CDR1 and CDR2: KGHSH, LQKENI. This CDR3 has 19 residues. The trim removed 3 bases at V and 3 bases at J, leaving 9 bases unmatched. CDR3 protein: CASSPIPGQGAGGANVLTF. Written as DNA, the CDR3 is TGTGCCAGCTCACCCATCCCGGGACAGGGGGCAGGTGGGGCCAACGTCCTGACTTTC.

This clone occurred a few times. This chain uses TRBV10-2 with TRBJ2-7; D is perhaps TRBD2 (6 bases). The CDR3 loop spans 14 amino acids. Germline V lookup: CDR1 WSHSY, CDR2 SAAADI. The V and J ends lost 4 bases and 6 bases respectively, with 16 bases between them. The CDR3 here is CASSVSGMEGEQYF. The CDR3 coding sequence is TGCGCCAGCAGTGTCTCAGGGATGGAGGGCGAGCAGTACTTC.

The CDR3, as DNA: TGTGCCAGCAGCCAAGGAGGGACCCAGTACTTC. Protein product: CASSQGGTQYF. This chain uses TRBV14 with TRBJ2-5; D is unclear. Germline V gives CDR1 SGHDN, CDR2 FVKESK. The V end lost 1 base, the J end lost 7 bases, and 4 bases lay between the germline ends. The CDR3 covers 11 residues.